This entry is about one T cell receptor beta chain. What it binds is unknown. The data belong to a study of T cell repertoires in cytomegalovirus infection. Study-level information: Researchers turned to recently identified HLA-C-restricted CMV epitopes as well as well-studied HLA-B-restricted ones.

The length of the CDR3 is 12 residues. CDR1 and CDR2 from the germline V gene are SGDLS and YYNGEE. With 0 bases removed from V and 4 bases from J, the gap between germline ends came to 4 bases. General observations from the study: HLA-C-restricted, CMV-specific TCR beta clonotypes were dominant ex vivo. Carriers of CMV and the relevant HLA type were discriminated by public TCR beta frequency.

From the reads, TCRdb called clonotypes with MiXCR, one entry per CDR3 protein. The sample records about 770,000 distinct CDR3 sequences, under 35% being singletons. The sample in question was cultured CD8+ T cells from PBMCs, obtained from culture after CMV antigen stimulation. This sequence originates from a human donor in good health (CMV status not recorded). Some clones in this sample may be carry-over from other donors' samples. This rearrangement joins TRBV9 to TRBJ2-5, with unresolved D. The DNA for the CDR3 is TGTGCCAGCAGCGTAGGGGCAGAGACCCAGTACTTC. Translation gives CASSVGAETQYF.